These 29 T cell receptor beta chains originate from one sample sequenced in a study of cytomegalovirus exposure and HLA in healthy donors. Data came from immunoSEQ multiplex PCR; TCRdb stores just in-frame clones and leaves some out. The sample records under 300,000 clones, 90% being singletons. The sequenced sample consisted of PBMCs. These receptors originate from a young woman in good health and CMV-seronegative.

The rearrangement joins TRBV5-1 to TRBJ1-1; tentative D call: TRBD1 (5 bases). Trimming left V 6 bases short and J 2 bases short, with 17 bases between. There are 15 residues in the CDR3. Germline V CDR1 and CDR2: SGHRS, YFSETQ. The CDR3 DNA follows: TGCGCCAGCAACCCCTTTGGGGGGACTAACACTGAAGCTTTCTTT. Protein product: CASNPFGGTNTEAFF.

The chain couples TRBV19 to TRBJ2-5, with D possibly being TRBD2 (7 bases). The CDR3 is 17 residues long. V was cut by 1 base and J by 2 bases, with 17 bases left in between. Germline CDR1 is LNHDA and CDR2 is SQIVND (reference sequence). The CDR3 protein is CASSIAGGSGTQETQYF. In DNA form, the CDR3 reads TGTGCCAGTAGTATAGCGGGGGGCTCTGGGACACAAGAGACCCAGTACTTC.

The rearrangement links TRBV2 to TRBJ1-3; weak D call: TRBD1 (6 bases). Germline CDR1 and CDR2: SNHLY and FYNNEI. This CDR3 has 13 residues. Trimming took off 10 bases at V and 7 bases at J, with 17 bases between the two ends. CDR3 sequence (DNA): TGTGCCACCCTACGGGACATGGGGAACACCATATATTTT. Amino acids: CATLRDMGNTIYF.

This chain joins TRBV14 and TRBJ2-3, with 7 nucleotides matching TRBD2. Looked up from germline, CDR1 is SGHDN and CDR2 is FVKESK. Trimming took 1 base from V and 4 from J; bases not matched to a gene: 5. This CDR3 spans 15 amino acids. DNA of the CDR3: TGTGCCAGCAGCCAAGTGTTGCTAGCGGCAGATACGCAGTATTTT. Translating gives CASSQVLLAADTQYF.

The chain uses TRBV7-8 and TRBJ2-7, with a possible D match to TRBD2 (6 bases). V shed 1 base and J shed 2 bases, with 12 bases lying between them. Germline values: CDR1 SGHVS, CDR2 FQNEAQ. The CDR3 consists of 15 residues. The CDR3 region has the DNA TGTGCCAGCAGCTTAGGGCCCACGGGGGCCTACGAGCAGTACTTC. Protein sequence: CASSLGPTGAYEQYF.

The chain joins TRBV30 to TRBJ1-2; TRBD1 matches at 9 bases. Germline V lookup: CDR1 GTSNPN, CDR2 SVGIG (reference sequence). This CDR3 spans 14 amino acids. Trimming at V came to 7 bases and at J to 4 bases, leaving 10 bases not matched to a gene. CDR3 residues: CALDSGTGRYGYTF. In DNA form, the CDR3 reads TGTGCCTTGGACTCCGGGACAGGGCGCTATGGCTACACCTTC. The full variable domain, with the rest looked up from reference TRBV30 and TRBJ1-2, is SQTIHQWPATLVQPVGSPLSLECTVEGTSNPNLYWYRQAAGRGLQLLFYSVGIGQISSEVPQNLSASRPQDRQFILSSKKLLLSDSGFYLCALDSGTGRYGYTFGSGTRLTVV.

The rearrangement links TRBV6-1 to TRBJ1-3; 9 bases match TRBD1. The CDR3 loop spans 19 amino acids. V lost 4 bases, J lost 4 bases, and 17 bases stayed unmatched. Germline CDR1 reads MNHNS; CDR2 reads SASEGT. The CDR3 nucleotides are TGTGCCAGCAGTGGCCGGGGGACAGGGTTATTGTTCGAGGGAAACACCATATATTTT. Protein sequence: CASSGRGTGLLFEGNTIYF.

The genes are TRBV4-1 and TRBJ2-1; 8 positions match TRBD2. Trimming at V came to 0 bases and at J to 8 bases, leaving 9 bases not matched to a gene. Germline V gene sequence: CDR1 MGHRA, CDR2 YSYEKL. The CDR3 runs to 16 residues. The DNA of the CDR3 is TGCGCCAGCAGCCAAGAAGTATCGGGGGGGGCCCATGAGCAGTTCTTC. The encoded protein is CASSQEVSGGAHEQFF.

J is TRBJ1-1 and V is TRBV7-2, with TRBD1 identical over 7 bases. CDR3 size: 15 residues. Germline values: CDR1 SGHTA, CDR2 FQGNSA. V lost 4 bases to trimming and J lost 2 bases; unmatched junction nucleotides: 7. The CDR3 here is CASSWTGQDNTEAFF. The CDR3 nucleotides read TGTGCCAGCAGCTGGACCGGACAGGATAACACTGAAGCTTTCTTT.

This sequence joins TRBV7-9 and TRBJ2-5; tentatively, D is TRBD1 (5 bases). Trimming cost V 5 bases and J 5 bases, with 12 bases left between them. In germline, CDR1 is SEHNR, CDR2 FQNEAQ (reference sequence). The CDR3 is made up of 13 amino acids. Written as DNA, the CDR3 is TGTGCCAGCAGCCGGGCAGGACACGAGACCCAGTACTTC. This encodes CASSRAGHETQYF.

V usage is TRBV7-2 and J usage is TRBJ1-6; 7 bases align to TRBD1. With V trimmed by 5 bases and J by 9 bases, 13 bases remained unmatched. Germline V gene lookup returns CDR1 SGHTA and CDR2 FQGNSA. This CDR3 comprises 16 residues. The CDR3, as DNA: TGTGCCAGCAGCCCGACAGGGTCCGTTTATGGTTCACCCCTCCACTTT. As protein: CASSPTGSVYGSPLHF.

The chain uses TRBV25-1 and TRBJ1-5, with D possibly being TRBD1 (6 bases). Germline CDR1 MGHDK, CDR2 SYGVNS. The CDR3 sequence is 13 residues long. Trimming stripped 6 bases from V and 6 bases from J, with 12 bases between. Here the CDR3 reads CASRQGLGQPQHF. CDR3 coding DNA: TGTGCCAGCAGGCAGGGGTTGGGTCAGCCCCAGCATTTT. Filled out from reference TRBV25-1 and TRBJ1-5, the complete variable domain reads EADIYQTPRYLVIGTGKKITLECSQTMGHDKMYWYQQDPGMELHLIHYSYGVNSTEKGDLSSESTVSRIRTEHFPLTLESARPSHTSQYLCASRQGLGQPQHFGDGTRLSIL.

The rearrangement uses TRBV7-3 and TRBJ2-2; 8 bases map to TRBD2. The V gene's germline CDR1 is SGHTA and CDR2 FQGTGA. The CDR3 runs 16 residues. V lost 2 bases to trimming and J lost 4 bases; unmatched junction nucleotides: 6. The CDR3 sequence: CASSLVGTSITGELFF. CDR3 in DNA: TGTGCCAGCAGCTTAGTGGGGACTAGTATCACCGGGGAGCTGTTTTTT.

CDR3 DNA sequence: TGTGCCAGCAGCGTTGGCGCCTCCCCAGGGGATATGAACACTGAAGCTTTCTTT. Residues: CASSVGASPGDMNTEAFF. J is TRBJ1-1 and V is TRBV9; a possible D gene is TRBD1 (6 bases). Trimming shortened V by 2 bases and J by 0 bases, and 20 bases separated the two germline ends. Germline V gene sequence: CDR1 SGDLS, CDR2 YYNGEE. The CDR3 has 18 amino acids. Variable domain in full (rest from reference TRBV9 and TRBJ1-1): DSGVTQTPKHLITATGQRVTLRCSPRSGDLSVYWYQQSLDQGLQFLIQYYNGEERAKGNILERFSAQQFPDLHSELNLSSLELGDSALYFCASSVGASPGDMNTEAFFGQGTRLTVV.

The CDR3: CASSQDWFSGAGSQETQYF. Here the CDR3 DNA reads TGTGCCAGCAGCCAAGATTGGTTTAGCGGGGCTGGATCCCAAGAGACCCAGTACTTC. The rearrangement links TRBV4-2 to TRBJ2-5; TRBD2 agrees at 8 bases. Germline loops: CDR1 LGHNA, CDR2 YNFKEQ. The CDR3 is 19 amino acids. Trimming at V came to 0 bases and at J to 1 base, leaving 13 bases not matched to a gene.

Here the CDR3 reads CASSSGTGEAFF. Here the CDR3 DNA reads TGTGCCAGCAGCTCGGGGACAGGAGAAGCTTTCTTT. The chain couples TRBV11-3 to TRBJ1-1; 8 positions agree with TRBD1. There are 12 residues in the CDR3. From germline, CDR1 is SGHNT and CDR2 YENEEA. Trimming at V came to 4 bases and at J to 8 bases, leaving 3 bases not matched to a gene.

The chain uses TRBV9 and TRBJ2-1, with 7 nucleotides matching TRBD2. The CDR3 is made up of 16 amino acids. J gave up 8 bases and V 3 bases, and 14 bases lay outside the gene matches. From germline, CDR1 is SGDLS and CDR2 YYNGEE. CDR3 sequence reads: CASSDYNNRGEDEQFF. CDR3 DNA sequence: TGTGCCAGCAGCGACTACAACAACCGGGGGGAGGATGAGCAGTTCTTC.

This clone was observed a handful of times. The rearrangement uses TRBV19 and TRBJ1-5; D remains ambiguous. The CDR3 loop spans 15 amino acids. Trimming cost V 5 bases and J 1 base, with 12 bases left between them. Germline-derived CDR1 and CDR2 are LNHDA and SQIVND (reference sequence). In nucleotides, the CDR3 is TGTGCCAGTAGTTTGGGCATTTTGAGCAATCAGCCCCAGCATTTT. Residues: CASSLGILSNQPQHF. Complete variable domain (other parts from reference TRBV19 and TRBJ1-5): DGGITQSPKYLFRKEGQNVTLSCEQNLNHDAMYWYRQDPGQGLRLIYYSQIVNDFQKGDIAEGYSVSREKKESFPLTVTSAQKNPTAFYLCASSLGILSNQPQHFGDGTRLSIL.

The chain recombines TRBV6-1 with TRBJ2-4; TRBD1 matches at 9 bases. V shed 5 bases and J 3 bases; nucleotides not matched to a gene: 5. The CDR3 consists of 15 residues. Germline CDR1 is MNHNS and CDR2 is SASEGT. The CDR3 DNA reads TGTGCCAGCAGTCAACAGGGGGCGGGCAAAAACATTCAGTACTTC. It codes for CASSQQGAGKNIQYF.

V gene TRBV7-9 combines with J gene TRBJ1-2; TRBD1 aligns across 8 bases. The V gene end was trimmed by 11 bases and the J gene end by 7 bases; junction bases not matched to a gene: 12. Germline CDR1 and CDR2: SEHNR and FQNEAQ (reference sequence). The CDR3 totals 13 residues. The CDR3 loop is CAVKETGATGYTF. CDR3 bases: TGTGCCGTTAAGGAGACAGGGGCCACTGGCTACACCTTC.

This clone has more than one count but fewer than ten. This chain uses TRBV6-5 with TRBJ2-1, with TRBD2 as a possible D gene (6 bases). CDR3 length: 15 residues. Germline V gives CDR1 MNHEY, CDR2 SVGAGI. V shed 2 bases and J shed 8 bases, with 16 bases lying between them. The CDR3 DNA reads TGTGCCAGCAGTTACACGAGGCCCCGGAGGGATGAGCAGTTCTTC. Translation: CASSYTRPRRDEQFF.

This chain uses TRBV7-2 with TRBJ1-6, with 8 bases matching TRBD1. The junction had 7 bases not matched to a gene; V was cut back by 5 bases and J by 10 bases. Germline V gene data show CDR1 as SGHTA and CDR2 as FQGNSA. The CDR3 extends over 14 amino acids. For the CDR3, the DNA is TGTGCCAGCAGCCAAGGACAGGGTGTATCACCCCTCCACTTT. It codes for CASSQGQGVSPLHF.

CDR3 protein: CASSLIRVLRKETQYF. In DNA form, the CDR3 reads TGTGCCAGCAGCTTGATCAGGGTTTTGAGAAAAGAGACCCAGTACTTC. This chain joins TRBV5-6 and TRBJ2-5; D is possibly TRBD1 (5 bases). This CDR3 has 16 residues. V dropped 1 base and J dropped 3 bases, with 16 bases sitting between them. Germline loops: CDR1 SGHDT, CDR2 YYEEEE.

J is TRBJ2-3 and V is TRBV10-2, with 11 bases aligning to TRBD2. Germline CDR1 WSHSY, CDR2 SAAADI. The CDR3 is 14 amino acids. V shed 6 bases and J 2 bases; nucleotides not matched to a gene: 1. In nucleotides, the CDR3 is TGCGCCAGCAGGACTAGCGGGGTCACAGATACGCAGTATTTT. Protein sequence: CASRTSGVTDTQYF.

V and J are TRBV7-2 and TRBJ2-7; maybe TRBD1 (5 bases). The CDR3 runs 15 residues. V was clipped by 1 base and J by 5 bases, with 15 bases between them. CDR1 is SGHTA, CDR2 FQGNSA, per germline. In nucleotides, the CDR3 is TGTGCCAGCAGCTTAGATTCATCCAGGGCTCACGAGCAGTACGTC. Translating it yields CASSLDSSRAHEQYV.

The CDR3 spells CASSLEGPGELFF. In DNA form, the CDR3 reads TGTGCCAGCAGTTTGGAGGGGCCCGGGGAGCTGTTTTTT. V gene TRBV28 combines with J gene TRBJ2-2; D perhaps matches TRBD2 (6 bases). The V gene lost 3 bases and the J gene lost 6 bases, with 8 bases spanning the gap. The CDR3 runs 13 residues. Looked up from germline, CDR1 is MDHEN and CDR2 is SYDVKM.

The V and J genes are TRBV7-9 and TRBJ2-7; TRBD2 might be the D (6 bases). CDR3 length: 15 residues. Germline CDR1 and CDR2: SEHNR and FQNEAQ (reference sequence). V was shortened by 5 bases and J by 3 bases, with 17 bases between the two germline ends. CDR3 in amino acids: CASSQEWDSGYEQYV. CDR3 bases: TGTGCCAGCAGCCAAGAGTGGGACTCCGGCTACGAGCAGTACGTC.

The rearrangement uses TRBV15 and TRBJ1-2; 7 bases fit TRBD1. Germline V gene data show CDR1 as LNHNV and CDR2 as YYDKDF (reference sequence). The length of the CDR3 is 18 residues. V was pared by 4 bases and J by 7 bases, with 21 bases of the junction left unmatched. CDR3 sequence reads: CATSTPLGTAERMGGYTF. Here the CDR3 DNA reads TGTGCCACCAGCACTCCCCTCGGGACAGCGGAGAGGATGGGTGGCTACACCTTC. Full variable domain (rest looked up from reference TRBV15 and TRBJ1-2): DAMVIQNPRYQVTQFGKPVTLSCSQTLNHNVMYWYQQKSSQAPKLLFHYYDKDFNNEADTPDNFQSRRPNTSFCFLDIRSPGLGDTAMYLCATSTPLGTAERMGGYTFGSGTRLTVV.

The rearrangement joins TRBV5-1 to TRBJ2-7; D gene ambiguous. The V end was cut by 0 bases, the J end by 4 bases, with 20 bases between. Germline-derived CDR1 and CDR2 are SGHRS and YFSETQ. The CDR3 contains 17 residues. The CDR3 region has the DNA TGCGCCAGCAGCTTGGCGAATTGGGCCAACCCGAATTACGAGCAGTACTTC. This translates into CASSLANWANPNYEQYF.